The entry that follows covers one T cell receptor beta chain sequence. The entry originates in a study of blood T cell repertoires in COVID-19. Study at large: Samples of COVID-19 (acute and convalescent) were obtained from the United States, Italy and Spain.

Unmatched junction bases numbered 5, after V lost 6 bases and J lost 4 bases. Germline V lookup: CDR1 ENHRY, CDR2 SYGVKD. The CDR3 spans 15 residues. In the authors' methods: By means of reference gene primer amplification, nucleated cell counts were estimated. Using immunoSEQ multiplex PCR, the repertoire was profiled, and TCRdb retains in-frame clones only, with some absent. The D gene and trimming were derived from the DNA, and the V and J assignments and clone size from that table. This sample has some 280,000 clones, with roughly 85% found just once. Sequences were obtained from peripheral blood. The rearrangement uses TRBV10-3 and TRBJ2-1; 11 nucleotides line up with TRBD2. The TCR originated in a woman aged 25 to 39 with active or convalescent COVID-19. The CDR3 here is CAIRDSGGAYNEQFF. The CDR3 coding sequence is TGTGCCATCAGAGATAGCGGGGGGGCTTACAATGAGCAGTTCTTC.